The sequence of this TCR beta chain was determined in a study of blood T cell repertoires in COVID-19. Study as a whole: The United States, Italy and Spain supplied acute and convalescent COVID-19 samples. T cells, B-cell-depleted T cells, or PBMCs supplied cDNA or gDNA.

CDR3 size: 18 residues. CDR1 is SGHVS and CDR2 is FQNEAQ in the germline V gene. Trimming removed 2 bases from V and 4 bases from J, with 21 bases in between. Source study methods: Amplification of reference gene primers provided the estimated nucleated cell counts. Data came from immunoSEQ multiplex PCR; TCRdb stores just in-frame clones and leaves some out. The V and J calls and clone size were taken over from that table, and D and trimming were inferred from the DNA. Of some 200,000 clones in the sample, 87% were seen once. Sequencing was carried out using peripheral blood. The clonotype originates from a man aged 40-50 years with active or convalescent COVID-19. This chain uses TRBV7-8 with TRBJ1-5, with D unclear. CDR3 sequence: CASSLNRLPGSRNQPQHF. The CDR3 DNA sequence: TGTGCCAGCAGCTTAAACCGTCTCCCGGGGTCTCGAAATCAGCCCCAGCATTTT.